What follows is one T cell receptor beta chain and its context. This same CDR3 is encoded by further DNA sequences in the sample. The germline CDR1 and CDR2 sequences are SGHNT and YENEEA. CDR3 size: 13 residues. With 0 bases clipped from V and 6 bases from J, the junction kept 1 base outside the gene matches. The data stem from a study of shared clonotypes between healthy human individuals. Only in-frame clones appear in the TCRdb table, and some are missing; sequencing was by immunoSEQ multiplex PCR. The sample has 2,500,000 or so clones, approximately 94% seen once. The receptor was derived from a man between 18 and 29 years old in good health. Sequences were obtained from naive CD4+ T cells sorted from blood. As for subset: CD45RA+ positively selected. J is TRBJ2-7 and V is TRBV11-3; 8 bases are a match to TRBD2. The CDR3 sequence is CASSLDGRGEQYF. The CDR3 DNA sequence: TGTGCCAGCAGCTTAGACGGGAGGGGCGAGCAGTACTTC. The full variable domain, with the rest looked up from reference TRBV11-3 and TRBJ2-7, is EAGVVQSPRYKIIEKKQPVAFWCNPISGHNTLYWYLQNLGQGPELLIRYENEEAVDDSQLPKDRFSAERLKGVDSTLKIQPAELGDSAVYLCASSLDGRGEQYFGPGTRLTVT.